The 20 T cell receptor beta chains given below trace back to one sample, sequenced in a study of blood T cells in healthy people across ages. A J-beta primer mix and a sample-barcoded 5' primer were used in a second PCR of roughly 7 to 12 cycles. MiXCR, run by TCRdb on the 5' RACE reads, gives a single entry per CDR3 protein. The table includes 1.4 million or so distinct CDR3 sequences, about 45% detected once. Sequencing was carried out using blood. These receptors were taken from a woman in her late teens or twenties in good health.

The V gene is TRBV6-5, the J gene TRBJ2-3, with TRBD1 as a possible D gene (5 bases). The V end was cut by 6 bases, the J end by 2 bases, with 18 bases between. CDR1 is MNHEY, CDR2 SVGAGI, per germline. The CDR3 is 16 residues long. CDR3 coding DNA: TGTGCCAGCAGCTTTAGACAGCCTTTACCCACAGATACGCAGTATTTT. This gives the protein CASSFRQPLPTDTQYF.

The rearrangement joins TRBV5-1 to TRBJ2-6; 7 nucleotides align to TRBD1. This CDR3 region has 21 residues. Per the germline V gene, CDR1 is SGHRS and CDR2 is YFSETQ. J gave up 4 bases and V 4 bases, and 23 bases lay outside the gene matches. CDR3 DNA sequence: TGCGCCAGCAGCCCTATAACTTTCAGGGGACAGTTTGTTCTGGGGGCCAACGTCCTGACTTTC. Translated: CASSPITFRGQFVLGANVLTF.

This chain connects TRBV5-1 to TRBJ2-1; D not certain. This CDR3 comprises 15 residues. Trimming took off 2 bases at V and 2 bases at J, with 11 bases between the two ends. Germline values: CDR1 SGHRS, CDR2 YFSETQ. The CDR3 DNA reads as TGCGCCAGCAGCTTTTCACTGGGTCCCTACAATGAGCAGTTCTTC. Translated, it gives CASSFSLGPYNEQFF.

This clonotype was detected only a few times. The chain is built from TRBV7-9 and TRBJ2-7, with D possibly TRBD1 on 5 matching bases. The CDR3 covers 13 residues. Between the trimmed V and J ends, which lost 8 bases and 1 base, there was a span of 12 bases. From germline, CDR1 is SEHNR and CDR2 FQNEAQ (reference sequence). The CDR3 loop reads CASAAQVSYEQYF. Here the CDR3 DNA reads TGTGCCAGCGCAGCACAGGTTTCCTACGAGCAGTACTTC.

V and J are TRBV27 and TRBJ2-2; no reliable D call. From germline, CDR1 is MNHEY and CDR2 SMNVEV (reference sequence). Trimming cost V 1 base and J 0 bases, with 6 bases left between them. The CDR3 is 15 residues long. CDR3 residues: CASSLYHSNTGELFF. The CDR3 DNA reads TGTGCCAGCAGTTTATACCATTCGAACACCGGGGAGCTGTTTTTT.

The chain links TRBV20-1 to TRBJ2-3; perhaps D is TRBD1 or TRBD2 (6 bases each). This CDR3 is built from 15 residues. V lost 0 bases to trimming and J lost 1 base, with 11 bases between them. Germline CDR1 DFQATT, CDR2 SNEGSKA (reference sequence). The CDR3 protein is CSARDQGGRTDTQYF. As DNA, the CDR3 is TGCAGTGCTAGAGATCAAGGGGGGCGCACAGATACGCAGTATTTT.

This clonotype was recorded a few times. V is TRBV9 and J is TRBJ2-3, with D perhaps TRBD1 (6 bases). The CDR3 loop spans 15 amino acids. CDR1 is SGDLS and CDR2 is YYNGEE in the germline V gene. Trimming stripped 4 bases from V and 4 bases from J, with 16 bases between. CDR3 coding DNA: TGTGCCAGCAGCATACAGGGCAGGGGCGCAGATACGCAGTATTTT. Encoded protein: CASSIQGRGADTQYF.

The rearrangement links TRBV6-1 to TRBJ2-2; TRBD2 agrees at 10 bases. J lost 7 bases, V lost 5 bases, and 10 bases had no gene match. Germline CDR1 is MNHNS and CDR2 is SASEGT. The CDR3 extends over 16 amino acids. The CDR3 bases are TGTGCCAGCAGTAAGCCGCTAGCGGGAGTTGGCGGGGAGCTGTTTTTT. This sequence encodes CASSKPLAGVGGELFF.

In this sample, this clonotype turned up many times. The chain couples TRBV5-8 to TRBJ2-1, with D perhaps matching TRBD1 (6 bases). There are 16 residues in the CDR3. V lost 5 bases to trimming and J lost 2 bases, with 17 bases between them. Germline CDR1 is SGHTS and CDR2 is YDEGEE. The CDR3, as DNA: TGTGCCAGCAGTCGCACCGGGACACCCACCTACAATGAGCAGTTCTTC. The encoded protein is CASSRTGTPTYNEQFF.

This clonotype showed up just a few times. CDR3 in DNA: TGCGCCAGCAGCTTTCAGGGGGCGGACACCGGGGAGCTGTTTTTT. It translates to CASSFQGADTGELFF. The genes are TRBV5-1 and TRBJ2-2, with 8 positions matching TRBD1. Losses at the gene ends were 2 bases for V and 3 bases for J; bases not matched to a gene: 3. The CDR3 has 15 residues. CDR1 and CDR2 from the germline V gene are SGHRS and YFSETQ.

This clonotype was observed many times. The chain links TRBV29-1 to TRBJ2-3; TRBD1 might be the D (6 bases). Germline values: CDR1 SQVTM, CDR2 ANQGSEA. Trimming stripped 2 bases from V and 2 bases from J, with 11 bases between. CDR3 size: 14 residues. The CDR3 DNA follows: TGCAGCGTTGAAATCGGACAGTACACAGATACGCAGTATTTT. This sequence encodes CSVEIGQYTDTQYF.

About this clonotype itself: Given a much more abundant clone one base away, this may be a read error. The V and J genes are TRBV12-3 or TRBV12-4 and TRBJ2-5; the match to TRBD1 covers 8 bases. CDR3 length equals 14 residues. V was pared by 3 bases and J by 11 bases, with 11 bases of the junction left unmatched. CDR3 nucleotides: TGTGCCAGCAGTTTCCAGGGGGCGGCCAATGAGCAGTACTTC. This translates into CASSFQGAANEQYF.

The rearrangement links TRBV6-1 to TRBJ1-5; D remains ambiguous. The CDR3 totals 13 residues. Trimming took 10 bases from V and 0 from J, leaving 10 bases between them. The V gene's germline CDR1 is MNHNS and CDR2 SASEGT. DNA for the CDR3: TGTGCCATACAGACCCATAGCAATCAGCCCCAGCATTTT. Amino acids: CAIQTHSNQPQHF.

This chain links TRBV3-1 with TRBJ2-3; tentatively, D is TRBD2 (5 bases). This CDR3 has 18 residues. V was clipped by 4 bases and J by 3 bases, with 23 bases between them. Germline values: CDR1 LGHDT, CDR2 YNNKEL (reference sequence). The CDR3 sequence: CASSRRLQSVRGTDTQYF. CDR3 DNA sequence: TGTGCCAGCAGCCGTAGATTGCAGTCGGTGCGAGGGACAGATACGCAGTATTTT.

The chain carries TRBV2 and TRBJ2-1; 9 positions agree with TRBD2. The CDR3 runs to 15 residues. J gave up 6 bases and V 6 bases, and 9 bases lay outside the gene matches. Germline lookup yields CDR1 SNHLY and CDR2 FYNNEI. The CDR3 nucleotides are TGTGCCAGCAGGAAGGGACTAGCAAGGATCAATGAGCAGTTCTTC. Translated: CASRKGLARINEQFF.

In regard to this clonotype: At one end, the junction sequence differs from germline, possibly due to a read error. CDR3 in DNA: TGTACCACCAGCAAACGGACCGTAGGCCACAATGAGCAGTACTTC. This codes for CTTSKRTVGHNEQYF. This rearrangement joins TRBV15 to TRBJ2-7, with D hard to call. This CDR3 is built from 15 residues. Germline-derived CDR1 and CDR2 are LNHNV and YYDKDF (reference sequence). The whole variable domain, remainder taken from reference TRBV15 and TRBJ2-7, is DAMVIQNPRYQVTQFGKPVTLSCSQTLNHNVMYWYQQKSSQAPKLLFHYYDKDFNNEADTPDNFQSRRPNTSFCFLDIRSPGLGDTAMYLCTTSKRTVGHNEQYFGPGTRLTVT.

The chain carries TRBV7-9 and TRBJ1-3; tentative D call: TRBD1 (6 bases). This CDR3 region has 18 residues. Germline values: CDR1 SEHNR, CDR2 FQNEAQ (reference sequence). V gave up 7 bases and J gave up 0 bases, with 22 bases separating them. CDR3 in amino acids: CASNRIGTPNSSGNTIYF. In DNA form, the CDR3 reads TGTGCCAGCAACCGAATCGGGACACCTAACAGCTCTGGAAACACCATATATTTT.

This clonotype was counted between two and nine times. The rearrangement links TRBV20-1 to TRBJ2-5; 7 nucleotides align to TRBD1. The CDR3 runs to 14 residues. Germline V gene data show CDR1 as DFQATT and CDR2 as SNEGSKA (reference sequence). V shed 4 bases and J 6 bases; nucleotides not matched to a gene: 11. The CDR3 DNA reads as TGCAGTGCTACGCCACACACAGGGGTTAAGACCCAGTACTTC. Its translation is CSATPHTGVKTQYF.

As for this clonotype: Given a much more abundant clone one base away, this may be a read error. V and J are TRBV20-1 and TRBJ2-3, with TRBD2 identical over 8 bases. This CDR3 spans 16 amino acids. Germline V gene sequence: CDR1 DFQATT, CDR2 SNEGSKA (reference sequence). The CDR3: CSTRVLRTSSTDTQYF. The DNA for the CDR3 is TGCAGTACTAGAGTACTTCGGACTAGCAGTACAGATACGCAGTATTTT.

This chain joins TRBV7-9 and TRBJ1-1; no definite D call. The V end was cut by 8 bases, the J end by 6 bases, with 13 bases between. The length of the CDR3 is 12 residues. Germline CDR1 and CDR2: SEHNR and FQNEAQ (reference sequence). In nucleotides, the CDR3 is TGTGCCAGCGCTATAGCGGCAGCTGAAGCTTTCTTT. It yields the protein CASAIAAAEAFF.